The sequence of this T cell receptor beta chain was determined in a study of graft-versus-host responses after intestinal transplantation. About the study: Recipients uniformly received anti-thymocyte globulin induction, followed by tacrolimus and steroids for roughly three years. General observations from the study: Recipient marrow harbored GvH clones, some of which surfaced first in ileum or blood. Those patients showing graft-donor T cell macrochimerism displayed high graft-versus-host to host-versus-graft clonal ratios in allografts.

A remark on this clone: Its matching antigen is unknown.

Measured with immunoSEQ multiplex PCR; TCRdb has only the in-frame clones, and not every one. The table lists roughly 40,000 clones, around nine tenths of them singletons. The CDR3 totals 14 residues. The germline CDR1 and CDR2 sequences are MDHEN and SYDVKM. V gave up 6 bases and J gave up 4 bases, with 13 bases separating them. V gene TRBV28 combines with J gene TRBJ2-1, with D perhaps TRBD2 (5 bases). This sequence originates from a human patient who received an intestinal transplant, so some T cells may come from the graft donor. The sample here was PBMCs, taken 524 days after transplant. CDR3 DNA sequence: TGTGCCAGCAGGCTAGCCCTGGGGTACAATGAGCAGTTCTTC. This translates into CASRLALGYNEQFF.